This is a list of T cell receptor beta chains from one sample in a study of shared clonotypes between healthy human individuals. Produced via immunoSEQ multiplex PCR; TCRdb's table is partial and in-frame only. The table records 2,500,000 or so clones, approximately 90% of them present only once. Sequenced input: naive CD4+ T cells sorted from blood. All receptors derive from a man younger than 35 in good health. CDR3s include the opening cysteine and the closing phenylalanine or tryptophan. The order of the fields is J gene, V gene, D gene, clone size, CDR3 protein, CDR3 DNA. A D gene is named only where the DNA matches it firmly. Only some rows state a clone size, as once, few, many or a class for expanded clones.

TRBJ1-2	TRBV6-5	NA	NA	CASSSGGRAQGYTF	TGTGCCAGCAGTTCGGGGGGCAGGGCGCAAGGCTACACCTTC
TRBJ2-5	TRBV7-9	NA	NA	CASSLPAETQYF	TGTGCCAGCAGCTTACCGGCCGAGACCCAGTACTTC
TRBJ2-7	TRBV7-2	NA	NA	CASSQGIRTYEQYF	TGTGCCAGCAGCCAAGGTATTCGTACCTACGAGCAGTACTTC
TRBJ1-5	TRBV19	TRBD1	NA	CASSLDTGVGQPQHF	TGTGCCAGTAGTTTAGATACAGGGGTGGGTCAGCCCCAGCATTTT
TRBJ2-1	TRBV7-2	TRBD2	NA	CASSSGLAGGPRHEQFF	TGTGCCAGCAGCTCGGGACTAGCGGGAGGGCCTCGCCATGAGCAGTTCTTC
TRBJ2-7	TRBV12-5	TRBD1	NA	CASGLGQGVYEQYF	TGTGCTAGTGGTTTGGGGCAGGGGGTATACGAGCAGTACTTC
TRBJ1-2	TRBV27	NA	NA	CASKFTGLIYGYTF	TGTGCCAGCAAATTTACAGGGCTTATCTATGGCTACACCTTC
TRBJ1-3	TRBV29-1	NA	once	CSVARTAEDTGNTIYF	TGCAGCGTTGCGAGGACAGCAGAAGACACAGGGAACACCATATATTTT
TRBJ2-5	TRBV4-2	NA	NA	CASSQEGGARETQYF	TGTGCCAGCAGTCAAGAAGGGGGGGCCCGCGAGACCCAGTACTTC
TRBJ2-1	TRBV7-8	NA	NA	CASSLGLGGYNEQFF	TGTGCCAGCAGCTTAGGTCTAGGAGGCTACAATGAGCAGTTCTTC
TRBJ1-1	TRBV7-2	NA	NA	CASSRRGANTEAFF	TGTGCCAGCAGCCGACGGGGGGCGAACACTGAAGCTTTCTTT
TRBJ2-4	TRBV21-1	NA	NA	CASSKDPSRAKNIQYF	TGTGCCAGCAGCAAAGACCCGAGCCGAGCCAAAAACATTCAGTACTTC
TRBJ2-2	TRBV5-4	NA	once	CASSRQVLDTGELFF	TGTGCCAGCAGCAGACAGGTTTTGGACACCGGGGAGCTGTTTTTT
TRBJ2-7	TRBV11-2	TRBD1	NA	CASRKPGTGTYEQYF	TGTGCCAGCAGAAAACCCGGGACAGGTACCTACGAGCAGTACTTC
TRBJ2-6	TRBV27	NA	NA	CASSKYRTISGANVLTF	TGTGCCAGCAGTAAATACAGGACGATCTCTGGGGCCAACGTCCTGACTTTC
TRBJ2-7	TRBV5-1	TRBD1	NA	CASSLAPDRGLSYEQYF	TGCGCCAGCAGCTTGGCCCCGGACAGGGGATTATCCTACGAGCAGTACTTC
TRBJ1-4	TRBV19	TRBD1	NA	CASSIRKGTGTVNEKLFF	TGTGCCAGTAGTATAAGAAAAGGGACCGGGACAGTTAATGAAAAACTGTTTTTT
TRBJ1-1	TRBV19	NA	NA	CASTPGRAEAFF	TGTGCCAGTACCCCCGGTAGAGCTGAAGCTTTCTTT
TRBJ2-7	TRBV21-1	NA	NA	CASSKENRTSGTYSYEQYF	TGTGCCAGCAGCAAAGAAAATCGGACTAGCGGGACCTACTCCTACGAGCAGTACTTC
TRBJ2-2	TRBV29-1	NA	NA	CSGVGQRNTGELFF	TGCAGCGGCGTGGGACAAAGAAACACCGGGGAGCTGTTTTTT
TRBJ1-2	TRBV28	NA	NA	CASSDTLGYGYTF	TGTGCCAGCAGTGACACCCTGGGGTATGGCTACACCTTC
TRBJ2-7	TRBV13	TRBD2	NA	CASSLRFSGGNYEQYF	TGTGCCAGCAGCTTACGGTTCAGCGGGGGCAACTACGAGCAGTACTTC
TRBJ1-5	TRBV30	NA	NA	CAWSTGIDQPQHF	TGTGCCTGGAGCACAGGGATTGATCAGCCCCAGCATTTT
TRBJ1-1	TRBV11-2	TRBD1	NA	CASSFSGGYTEAFF	TGTGCCAGCAGCTTCTCAGGGGGCTACACTGAAGCTTTCTTT
TRBJ2-1	TRBV7-2	TRBD1	NA	CASSLVGTGGLSEQFF	TGTGCCAGCAGCTTAGTAGGGACAGGGGGTTTAAGTGAGCAGTTCTTC
TRBJ2-1	TRBV7-9	TRBD1	NA	CASSLTGGTYNEQFF	TGTGCCAGCAGCTTAACAGGGGGCACTTACAATGAGCAGTTCTTC
TRBJ1-2	TRBV5-4	TRBD1	once	CASSSGTGIHYGYTF	TGTGCCAGCAGCTCCGGGACAGGCATTCACTATGGCTACACCTTC
TRBJ2-2	TRBV9	NA	NA	CASSVEGLRENTGELFF	TGTGCCAGCAGCGTAGAAGGGTTGCGGGAGAACACCGGGGAGCTGTTTTTT
TRBJ2-7	TRBV5-1	TRBD2	NA	CASSPSGGSNYEQYF	TGCGCCAGCAGTCCTAGCGGGGGGTCCAACTACGAGCAGTACTTC
TRBJ1-3	TRBV30	NA	NA	CAWSVFGTGNTIYF	TGTGCCTGGAGTGTATTTGGTACTGGAAACACCATATATTTT
TRBJ2-5	TRBV11-2	NA	NA	CASSFRAETQYF	TGTGCCAGCAGCTTCCGCGCGGAGACCCAGTACTTC
TRBJ2-7	TRBV6-5	TRBD1	NA	CASSSTGYEQYF	TGTGCCAGCAGTTCGACAGGGTACGAGCAGTACTTC
TRBJ2-5	TRBV6-5	TRBD1	NA	CASSLQGAVGETQYF	TGTGCCAGCAGTCTACAGGGGGCGGTGGGAGAGACCCAGTACTTC
TRBJ2-7	TRBV10-1	TRBD2	few	CASSGIAGGPYF	TGCGCCAGCAGTGGTATAGCGGGAGGCCCGTACTTC
TRBJ1-5	TRBV2	TRBD1	NA	CASSGGTGSSNQPQHF	TGTGCCAGCAGTGGTGGGACAGGGAGTAGCAATCAGCCCCAGCATTTT
TRBJ2-1	TRBV10-3	NA	NA	CAVSTAMTSNEQFF	TGTGCCGTCTCGACAGCCATGACCAGCAATGAGCAGTTCTTC
TRBJ2-3	TRBV30	NA	NA	CAWSGGTSTDTQYF	TGTGCCTGGAGTGGGGGGACTAGCACAGATACGCAGTATTTT
TRBJ2-2	TRBV18	TRBD2	NA	CASSPRSGVNTGELFF	TGTGCCAGCTCACCAAGGAGCGGGGTGAACACCGGGGAGCTGTTTTTT
TRBJ1-5	TRBV6-1	TRBD1	NA	CASSELTGGPRAQHF	TGTGCCAGCAGTGAATTGACAGGGGGCCCCAGGGCCCAGCATTTT
TRBJ2-5	TRBV6-5	NA	few	CASSTRETQYF	TGTGCCAGCAGCACTCGAGAGACCCAGTACTTC
TRBJ1-4	TRBV10-3	NA	NA	CAISSGGSTNEKLFF	TGTGCCATCAGTTCCGGGGGCTCAACTAATGAAAAACTGTTTTTT
TRBJ1-6	TRBV9	NA	NA	CASSVAGGANSPLHF	TGTGCCAGCAGCGTAGCTGGGGGTGCTAATTCACCCCTCCACTTT
TRBJ2-7	TRBV5-4	NA	NA	CASSLARSGPDEQYF	TGTGCCAGCAGCTTGGCAAGGTCGGGGCCGGACGAGCAGTACTTC
TRBJ2-2	TRBV7-8	TRBD2	NA	CASSLSWVAGETGELFF	TGTGCCAGCAGCTTAAGTTGGGTAGCGGGAGAAACCGGGGAGCTGTTTTTT
TRBJ1-3	TRBV7-7	TRBD1	NA	CASSLSPAGGSGNTIYF	TGTGCTAGCAGCTTAAGCCCCGCAGGGGGCTCTGGAAACACCATATATTTT
TRBJ2-7	TRBV27	TRBD1	NA	CASYGTGYEQYF	TGTGCCAGCTACGGGACAGGCTACGAGCAGTACTTC
TRBJ2-1	TRBV11-2	TRBD2	NA	CASSLSGGGYNEQFF	TGTGCCAGCAGCCTTAGCGGGGGTGGTTACAATGAGCAGTTCTTC
TRBJ2-2	TRBV19	TRBD2	NA	CASSGSGGAIAGELFF	TGTGCCAGTAGTGGTAGCGGGGGGGCTATCGCCGGGGAGCTGTTTTTT
TRBJ1-1	TRBV18	NA	NA	CASSPPGSQSPEAFF	TGTGCCAGCTCACCTCCTGGTAGCCAAAGCCCTGAAGCTTTCTTT